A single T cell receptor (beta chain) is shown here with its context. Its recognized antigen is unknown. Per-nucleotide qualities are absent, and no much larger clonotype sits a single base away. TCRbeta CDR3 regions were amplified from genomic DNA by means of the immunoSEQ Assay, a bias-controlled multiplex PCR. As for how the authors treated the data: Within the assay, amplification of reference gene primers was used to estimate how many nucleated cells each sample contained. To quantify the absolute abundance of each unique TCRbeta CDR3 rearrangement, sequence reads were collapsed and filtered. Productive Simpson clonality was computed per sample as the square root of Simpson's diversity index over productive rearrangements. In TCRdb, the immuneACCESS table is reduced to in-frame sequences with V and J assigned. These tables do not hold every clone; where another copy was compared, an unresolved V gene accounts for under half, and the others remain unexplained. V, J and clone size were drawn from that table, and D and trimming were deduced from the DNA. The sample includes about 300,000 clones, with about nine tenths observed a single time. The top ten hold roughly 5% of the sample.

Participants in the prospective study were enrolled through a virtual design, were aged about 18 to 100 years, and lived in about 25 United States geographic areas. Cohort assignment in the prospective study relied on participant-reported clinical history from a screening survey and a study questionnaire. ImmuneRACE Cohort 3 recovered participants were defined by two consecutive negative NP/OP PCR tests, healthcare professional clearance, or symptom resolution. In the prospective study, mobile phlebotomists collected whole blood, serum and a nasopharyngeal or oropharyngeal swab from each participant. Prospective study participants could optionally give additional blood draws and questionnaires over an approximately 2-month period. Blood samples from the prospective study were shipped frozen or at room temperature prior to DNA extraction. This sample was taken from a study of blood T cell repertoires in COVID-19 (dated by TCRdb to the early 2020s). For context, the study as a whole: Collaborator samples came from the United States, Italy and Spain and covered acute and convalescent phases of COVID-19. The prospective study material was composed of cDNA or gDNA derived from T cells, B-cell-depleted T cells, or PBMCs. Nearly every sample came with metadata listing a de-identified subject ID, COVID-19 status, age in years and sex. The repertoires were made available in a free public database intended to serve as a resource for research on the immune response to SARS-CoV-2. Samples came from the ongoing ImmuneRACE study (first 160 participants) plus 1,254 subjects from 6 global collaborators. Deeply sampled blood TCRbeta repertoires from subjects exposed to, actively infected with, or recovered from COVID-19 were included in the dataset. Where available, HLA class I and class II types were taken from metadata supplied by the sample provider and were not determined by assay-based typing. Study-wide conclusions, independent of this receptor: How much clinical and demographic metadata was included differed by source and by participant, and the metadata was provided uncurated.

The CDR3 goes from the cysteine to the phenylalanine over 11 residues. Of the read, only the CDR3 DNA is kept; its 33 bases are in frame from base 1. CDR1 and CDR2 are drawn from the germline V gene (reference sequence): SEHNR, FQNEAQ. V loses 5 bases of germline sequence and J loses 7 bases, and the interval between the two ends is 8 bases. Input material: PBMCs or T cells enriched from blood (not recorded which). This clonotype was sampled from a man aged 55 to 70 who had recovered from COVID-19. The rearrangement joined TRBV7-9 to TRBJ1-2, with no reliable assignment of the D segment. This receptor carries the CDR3 CASSLDLGYTF. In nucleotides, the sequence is TGTGCCAGCAGCCTAGATCTTGGCTACACCTTC.